This TCR beta chain was obtained from a study of OX40 agonist ivuxolimab in advanced cancers. Measured with immunoSEQ multiplex PCR; TCRdb has only the in-frame clones, and not every one. The sample lists about 70,000 clones; approximately 80% were seen once. Germline V gene sequence: CDR1 SGHRS, CDR2 YFSETQ. V was cut by 2 bases and J by 5 bases, with 14 bases left in between. This CDR3 region has 15 residues. The receptor's source is an adult with an advanced solid tumor such as melanoma, head and neck, liver or kidney cancer. The chain is built from TRBV5-1 and TRBJ2-1; D may be TRBD1 (6 bases). Sequenced material: CD4+ or CD8+ T cells sorted from blood, taken in a trial of the OX40 agonist ivuxolimab. CDR3 in amino acids: CASSFVGARNNEQFF. The CDR3 DNA is TGCGCCAGCAGCTTCGTGGGGGCGCGAAACAATGAGCAGTTCTTC.